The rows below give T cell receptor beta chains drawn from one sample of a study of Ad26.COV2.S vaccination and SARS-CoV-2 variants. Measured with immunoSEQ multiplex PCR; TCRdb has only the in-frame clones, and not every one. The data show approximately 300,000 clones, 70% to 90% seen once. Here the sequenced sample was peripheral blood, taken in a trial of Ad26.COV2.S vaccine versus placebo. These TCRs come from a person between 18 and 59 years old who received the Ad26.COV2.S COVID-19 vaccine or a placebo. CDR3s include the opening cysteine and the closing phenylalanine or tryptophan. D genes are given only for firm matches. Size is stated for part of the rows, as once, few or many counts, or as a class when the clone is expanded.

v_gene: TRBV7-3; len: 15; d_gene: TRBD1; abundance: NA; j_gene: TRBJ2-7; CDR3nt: TGTGCCAGCAGCCCGGCCGGGACAGCCTCCTACGAGCAGTACTTC; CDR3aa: CASSPAGTASYEQYF
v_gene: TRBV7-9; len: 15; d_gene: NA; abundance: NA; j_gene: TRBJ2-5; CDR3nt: TGTGCCAGCAGCTTAGCCCAACTTCCTCAAGAGACCCAGTACTTC; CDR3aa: CASSLAQLPQETQYF
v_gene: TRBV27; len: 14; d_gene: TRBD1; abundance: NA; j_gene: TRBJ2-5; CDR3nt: TGTGCCAGCAGTTTGCAGGGGGTCGGAGAGACCCAGTACTTC; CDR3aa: CASSLQGVGETQYF
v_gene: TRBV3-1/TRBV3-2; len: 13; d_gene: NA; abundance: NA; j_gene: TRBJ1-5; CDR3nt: TGTGCCAGCAGCCCCCACCCGAAAGAGCCCCAGCATTTT; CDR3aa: CASSPHPKEPQHF
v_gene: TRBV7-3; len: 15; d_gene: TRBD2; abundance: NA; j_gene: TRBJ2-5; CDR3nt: TGTGCCAGCAGCCTAATGGGGGGGATCCAAGAGACCCAGTACTTC; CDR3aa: CASSLMGGIQETQYF
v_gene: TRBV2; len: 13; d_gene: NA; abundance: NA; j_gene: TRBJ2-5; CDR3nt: TGTGCCAGCACACGGGAGCACCAAGAGACCCAGTACTTC; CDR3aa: CASTREHQETQYF
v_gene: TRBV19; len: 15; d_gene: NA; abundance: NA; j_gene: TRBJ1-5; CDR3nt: TGTGCCAGTAGTATTTGGGGGGCGCGAAATCAGCCCCAGCATTTT; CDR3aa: CASSIWGARNQPQHF
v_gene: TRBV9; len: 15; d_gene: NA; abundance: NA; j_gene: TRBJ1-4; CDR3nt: TGTGCCAGCAGCGTAGGAGGGGCCAGGGGTGAAAAACTGTTTTTT; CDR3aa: CASSVGGARGEKLFF
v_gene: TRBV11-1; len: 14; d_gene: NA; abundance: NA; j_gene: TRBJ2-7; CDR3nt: TGTGCCAGCAGCTTCTCAAGATCTACTGGCGAGCAGTACTTC; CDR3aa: CASSFSRSTGEQYF
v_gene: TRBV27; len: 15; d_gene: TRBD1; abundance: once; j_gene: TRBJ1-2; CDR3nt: TGTGCCAGCAGTTTCATGGGACAGGGGGTCTATGGCTACACCTTC; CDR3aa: CASSFMGQGVYGYTF
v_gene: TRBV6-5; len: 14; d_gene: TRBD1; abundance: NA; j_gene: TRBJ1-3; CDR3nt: TGTGCCAGCCAACAGGGGGTTAATGGAAACACCATATATTTT; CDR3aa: CASQQGVNGNTIYF
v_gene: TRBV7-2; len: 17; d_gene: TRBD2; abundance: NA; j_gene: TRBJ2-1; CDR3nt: TGTGCCAGCAGCTTAGCGTCCAGCGGGGTCTCCTACAATGAGCAGTTCTTC; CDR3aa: CASSLASSGVSYNEQFF
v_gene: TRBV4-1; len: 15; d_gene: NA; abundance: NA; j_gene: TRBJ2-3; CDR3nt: TGCGCCAGCAGTCCTCTTAGACAGGTCACAGATACGCAGTATTTT; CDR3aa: CASSPLRQVTDTQYF
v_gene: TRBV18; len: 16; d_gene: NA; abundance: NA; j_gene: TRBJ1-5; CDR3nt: TGTGCCAGCTCACCTAATAGCGGGACGACTAATCAGCCCCAGCATTTT; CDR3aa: CASSPNSGTTNQPQHF
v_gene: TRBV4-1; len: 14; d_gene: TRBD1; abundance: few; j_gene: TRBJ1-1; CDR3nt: TGCGCCAGCAGCCGCGGACAGGTGTACACTGAAGCTTTCTTT; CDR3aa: CASSRGQVYTEAFF
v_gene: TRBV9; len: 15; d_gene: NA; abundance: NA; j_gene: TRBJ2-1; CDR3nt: TGTGCCAGCAGCGGAGGAGTGGCTGCCTACAATGAGCAGTTCTTC; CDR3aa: CASSGGVAAYNEQFF
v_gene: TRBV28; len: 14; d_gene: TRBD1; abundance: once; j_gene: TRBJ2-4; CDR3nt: TGTGCCAGCAGCCGTATGGGGGGACAGGGACTGGTCGACTTC; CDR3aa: CASSRMGGQGLVDF
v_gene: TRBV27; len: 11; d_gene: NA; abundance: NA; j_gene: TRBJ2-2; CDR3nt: TGTGCCAGCAGCCACACCGGGGAGCTGTTTTTT; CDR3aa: CASSHTGELFF
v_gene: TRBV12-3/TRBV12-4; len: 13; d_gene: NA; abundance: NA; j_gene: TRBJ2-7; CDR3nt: TGTGCCAGCAGCTGGACAGGAGGGTACGAGCAGTACTTC; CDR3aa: CASSWTGGYEQYF
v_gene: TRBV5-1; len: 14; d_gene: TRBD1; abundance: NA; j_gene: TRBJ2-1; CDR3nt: TGCGCCAGCAGCTCGGGACAGAGATACAATGATCAGTTCTTC; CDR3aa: CASSSGQRYNDQFF
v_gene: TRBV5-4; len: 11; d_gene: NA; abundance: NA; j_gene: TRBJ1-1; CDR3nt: TGTGCCAGCAGCATGAACACTGAAGCTTTCTTT; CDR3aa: CASSMNTEAFF
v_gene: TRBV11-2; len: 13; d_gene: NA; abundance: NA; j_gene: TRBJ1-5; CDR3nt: TGTGCCAGCAGCTTAGGGGTAAATCAGCCCCAGCATTTT; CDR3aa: CASSLGVNQPQHF
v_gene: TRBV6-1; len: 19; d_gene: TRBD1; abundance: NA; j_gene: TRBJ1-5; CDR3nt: TGTGCCAGCAGTGACCCCATTGGAGACAGGGGGCGTTCGAATCAGCCCCAGCATTTT; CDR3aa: CASSDPIGDRGRSNQPQHF
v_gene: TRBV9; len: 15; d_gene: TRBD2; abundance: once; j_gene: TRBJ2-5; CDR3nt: TGTGCCAGCAGCGGAGGGACTAGCGCATCGAAGACCCAGTACTTC; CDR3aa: CASSGGTSASKTQYF
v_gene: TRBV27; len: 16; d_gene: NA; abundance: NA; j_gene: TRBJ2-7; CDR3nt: TGTGCCAGCAGTCCCTATCGACAGACCAGGGGAGACGAGCAGTACTTC; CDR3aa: CASSPYRQTRGDEQYF
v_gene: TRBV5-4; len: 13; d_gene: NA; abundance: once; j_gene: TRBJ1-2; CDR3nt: TGTGCCAGCAGCTTCGGGAACTGGGATGGCTACACCTTC; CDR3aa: CASSFGNWDGYTF
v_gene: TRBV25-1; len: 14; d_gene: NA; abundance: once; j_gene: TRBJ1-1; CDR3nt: TGTGCCAGCAGTGAGAAAACAGGGAACACTGAAGCTTTCTTT; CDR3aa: CASSEKTGNTEAFF
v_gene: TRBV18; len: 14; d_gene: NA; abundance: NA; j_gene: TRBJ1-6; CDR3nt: TGTGCCAGCTCACCAACCAGGGTGGATTCACCCCTCCACTTT; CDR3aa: CASSPTRVDSPLHF
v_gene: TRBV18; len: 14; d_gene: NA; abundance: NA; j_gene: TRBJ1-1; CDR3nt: TGTGCCAGCTCACCGGCCCTCCAGCGCACTGAAGCTTTCTTT; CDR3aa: CASSPALQRTEAFF
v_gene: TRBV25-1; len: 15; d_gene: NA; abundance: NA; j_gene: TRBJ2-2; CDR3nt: TGTGCCAGCGGCAGCTGGACCGAGATCCCCGGGGAGCTGTTTTTT; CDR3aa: CASGSWTEIPGELFF
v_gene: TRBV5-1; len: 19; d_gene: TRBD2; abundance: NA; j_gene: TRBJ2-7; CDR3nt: TGCGCCAGCAGCTTGGGGTCCCTAGCGGGGGGGCAAGTCTCTTCCGAGCAGTACTTC; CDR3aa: CASSLGSLAGGQVSSEQYF